These T cell receptor beta chains were read from a single sample in a study of CD8 T cells in ankylosing spondylitis. MiXCR was run by TCRdb on the 5' RACE reads, yielding one entry per CDR3 protein. The table has approximately 100,000 distinct CDR3 sequences, roughly 8.3% seen once; the top ten hold 9.5% to 10%. Sequencing used blood, either unsorted or a sorted T cell fraction (not recorded which). The receptors come from a male donor with ankylosing spondylitis or in good health (not recorded which). The CDR3 runs from the conserved cysteine through the conserved F or W. Fields, in order: D gene, V gene, J gene, clone size, CDR3 DNA, CDR3 protein. A D gene is named only where the DNA matches it firmly. Rows give clone size only sometimes, using once, few, many, or a class for an expanded clone.

d_call: TRBD2; v_call: TRBV7-8; j_call: TRBJ2-2; clone_size: many; cdr3_nt: TGTGCCAGCAGCTTAGCCCCTAGCGGGGGCTTAAACACCGGGGAGCTGTTTTTT; cdr3_aa: CASSLAPSGGLNTGELFF
d_call: TRBD2; v_call: TRBV18; j_call: TRBJ2-3; clone_size: many; cdr3_nt: TGTGCCAGCTCACCCTTTGGAGCGGGAGTCTCGGAAGATACGCAGTATTTT; cdr3_aa: CASSPFGAGVSEDTQYF
d_call: TRBD1; v_call: TRBV29-1; j_call: TRBJ1-5; clone_size: many; cdr3_nt: TGCAGCGTTGAAGGGGGCAGGGGGCAGCCCCAGCATTTT; cdr3_aa: CSVEGGRGQPQHF
d_call: -; v_call: TRBV2; j_call: TRBJ2-3; clone_size: few; cdr3_nt: TGTGCCAGCAGTGAATTCTCTATTGGAGGATCAGATACGCAGTATTTT; cdr3_aa: CASSEFSIGGSDTQYF
d_call: -; v_call: TRBV2; j_call: TRBJ2-1; clone_size: many; cdr3_nt: TGTGCCAGCGCCCGGGGGAATGAGCAGTTCTTC; cdr3_aa: CASARGNEQFF
d_call: -; v_call: TRBV20-1; j_call: TRBJ2-5; clone_size: many; cdr3_nt: TGCAGTGCTCTTTCCCGGGACACCCAAGAGACCCAGTACTTC; cdr3_aa: CSALSRDTQETQYF
d_call: -; v_call: TRBV2; j_call: TRBJ1-5; clone_size: -; cdr3_nt: TGTGCCAGCCCCTATCAGCCCCAGCATTTT; cdr3_aa: CASPYQPQHF
d_call: -; v_call: TRBV6-1; j_call: TRBJ1-1; clone_size: -; cdr3_nt: TGTGCCAGCAGTGGTTCGGGGGCAGGGACTGAAGCTTTCTTT; cdr3_aa: CASSGSGAGTEAFF
d_call: -; v_call: TRBV2; j_call: TRBJ2-6; clone_size: -; cdr3_nt: TGTGCCATCCGGCAGCAGGGTAACTCTGGGGCCAACGTCCTGACTTTC; cdr3_aa: CAIRQQGNSGANVLTF
d_call: -; v_call: TRBV18; j_call: TRBJ1-1; clone_size: many; cdr3_nt: TGTGCCAGCTCACGGGGTAATGAAGCTTTCTTT; cdr3_aa: CASSRGNEAFF
d_call: -; v_call: TRBV20-1; j_call: TRBJ2-4; clone_size: many; cdr3_nt: TGCAGTGCTAGTCCCCGGGGCATTCAGTACTTC; cdr3_aa: CSASPRGIQYF
d_call: -; v_call: TRBV7-9; j_call: TRBJ2-1; clone_size: many; cdr3_nt: TGTGCCAGCAGCTTAGTGCATGAGCAGTTCTTC; cdr3_aa: CASSLVHEQFF
d_call: -; v_call: TRBV7-3; j_call: TRBJ1-6; clone_size: -; cdr3_nt: TGTGCCAACTCCGAGGCCAGGAATTCACCCCTCCACTTT; cdr3_aa: CANSEARNSPLHF
d_call: TRBD1; v_call: TRBV6-5; j_call: TRBJ2-1; clone_size: many; cdr3_nt: TGTGCCAGCAGCTACCTTCGACAGGGAGTCAATGAGCAGTTCTTC; cdr3_aa: CASSYLRQGVNEQFF
d_call: -; v_call: TRBV24-1; j_call: TRBJ2-5; clone_size: few; cdr3_nt: TGTGCCACCAGTGTCGATGGGGGGACCCAGTACTTC; cdr3_aa: CATSVDGGTQYF
d_call: -; v_call: TRBV20-1; j_call: TRBJ1-4; clone_size: -; cdr3_nt: TGCAGTGCACCGGGACACCAAAATGAAAAACTGTTTTTT; cdr3_aa: CSAPGHQNEKLFF
d_call: -; v_call: TRBV20-1; j_call: TRBJ2-4; clone_size: many; cdr3_nt: TGCAGTGCTAAAAGAGCCGGGACCCCTAGAAACATTCAGTACTTC; cdr3_aa: CSAKRAGTPRNIQYF
d_call: -; v_call: TRBV5-1; j_call: TRBJ2-2; clone_size: many; cdr3_nt: TGCGCCAGCAGCTTGGAGGCCGGGGAGCTGTTTTTT; cdr3_aa: CASSLEAGELFF
d_call: -; v_call: TRBV10-3; j_call: TRBJ2-2; clone_size: -; cdr3_nt: TGTGCCATCACATTGGGGGGGGCTGGCACCGGGGAGCTGTTTTTT; cdr3_aa: CAITLGGAGTGELFF
d_call: -; v_call: TRBV7-2; j_call: TRBJ1-1; clone_size: many; cdr3_nt: TGTGCCAGCAGCTTACAGGGGTACGCTGAAGCTTTCTTT; cdr3_aa: CASSLQGYAEAFF
d_call: -; v_call: TRBV20-1; j_call: TRBJ1-5; clone_size: many; cdr3_nt: TGCAGTGCTAGAGACGGATTTTCGCCCCAGCATTTT; cdr3_aa: CSARDGFSPQHF
d_call: -; v_call: TRBV7-2; j_call: TRBJ2-7; clone_size: many; cdr3_nt: TGTGCCAGCAGCCTCCGACAGCAACAGTACTTC; cdr3_aa: CASSLRQQQYF